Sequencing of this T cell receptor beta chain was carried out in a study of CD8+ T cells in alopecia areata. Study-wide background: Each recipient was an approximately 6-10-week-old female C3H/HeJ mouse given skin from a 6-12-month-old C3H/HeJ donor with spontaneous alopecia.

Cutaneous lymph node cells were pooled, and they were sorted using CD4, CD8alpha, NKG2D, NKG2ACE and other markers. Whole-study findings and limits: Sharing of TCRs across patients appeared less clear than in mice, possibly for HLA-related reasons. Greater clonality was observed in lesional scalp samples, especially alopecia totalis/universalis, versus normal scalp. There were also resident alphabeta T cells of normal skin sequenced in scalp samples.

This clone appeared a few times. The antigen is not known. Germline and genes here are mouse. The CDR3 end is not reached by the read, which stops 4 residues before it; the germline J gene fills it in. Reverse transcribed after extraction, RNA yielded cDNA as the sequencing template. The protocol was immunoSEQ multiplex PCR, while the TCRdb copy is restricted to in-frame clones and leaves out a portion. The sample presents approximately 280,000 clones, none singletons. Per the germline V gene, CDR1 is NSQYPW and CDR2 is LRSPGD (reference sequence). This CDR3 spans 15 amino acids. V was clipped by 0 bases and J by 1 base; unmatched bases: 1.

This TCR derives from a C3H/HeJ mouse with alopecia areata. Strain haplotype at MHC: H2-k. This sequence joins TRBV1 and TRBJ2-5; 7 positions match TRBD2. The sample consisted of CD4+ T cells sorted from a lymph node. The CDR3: CTCSADGGYQDTQYF. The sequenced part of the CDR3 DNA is TGCACCTGCAGTGCAGATGGGGGGTACCAAGAC.